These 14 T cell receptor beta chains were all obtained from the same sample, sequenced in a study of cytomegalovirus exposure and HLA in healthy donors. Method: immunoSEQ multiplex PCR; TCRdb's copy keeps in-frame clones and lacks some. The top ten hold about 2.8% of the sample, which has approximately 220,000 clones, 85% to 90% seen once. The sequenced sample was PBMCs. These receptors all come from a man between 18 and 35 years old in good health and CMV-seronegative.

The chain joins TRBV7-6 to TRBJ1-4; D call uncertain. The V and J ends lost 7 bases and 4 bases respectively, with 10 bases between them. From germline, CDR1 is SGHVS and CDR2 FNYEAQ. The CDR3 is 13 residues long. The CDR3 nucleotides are TGTGCCAGCACCCGCAGCGTTAATGAAAAACTGTTTTTT. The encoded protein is CASTRSVNEKLFF.

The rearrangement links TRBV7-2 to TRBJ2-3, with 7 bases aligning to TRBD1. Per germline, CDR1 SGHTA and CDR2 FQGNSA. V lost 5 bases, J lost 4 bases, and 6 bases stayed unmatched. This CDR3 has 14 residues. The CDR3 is CASSIGQVPDTQYF. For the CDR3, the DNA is TGTGCCAGCAGCATAGGACAGGTTCCAGATACGCAGTATTTT.

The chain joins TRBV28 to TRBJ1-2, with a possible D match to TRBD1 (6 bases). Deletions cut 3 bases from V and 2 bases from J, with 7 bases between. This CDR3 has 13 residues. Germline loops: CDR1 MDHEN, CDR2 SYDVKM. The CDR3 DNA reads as TGTGCCAGCAGTTTTGGGGGCAACTATGGCTACACCTTC. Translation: CASSFGGNYGYTF.

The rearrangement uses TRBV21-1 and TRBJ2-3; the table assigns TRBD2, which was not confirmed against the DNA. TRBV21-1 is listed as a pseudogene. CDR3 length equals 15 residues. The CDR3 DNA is TGTGCCAGCAGCAAAGGGGGCGGGAGGCCAGATACGCAGTATTTT. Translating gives CASSKGGGRPDTQYF.

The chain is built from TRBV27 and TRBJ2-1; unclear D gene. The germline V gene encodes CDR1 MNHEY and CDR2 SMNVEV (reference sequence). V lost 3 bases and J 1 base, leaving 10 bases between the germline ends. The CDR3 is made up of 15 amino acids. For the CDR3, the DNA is TGTGCCAGCAGTTTGGCGGAGTTATCCTACAATGAGCAGTTCTTC. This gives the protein CASSLAELSYNEQFF.

CDR3 sequence: CASSFFRTGSTEAFF. The CDR3 DNA follows: TGTGCCAGCAGCTTCTTTCGGACAGGGAGCACTGAAGCTTTCTTT. This sequence joins TRBV11-2 and TRBJ1-1, with 8 bases fitting TRBD1. The CDR3 spans 15 residues. Per germline, CDR1 SGHAT and CDR2 FQNNGV. V gave up 3 bases and J gave up 4 bases; unmatched junction bases: 7.

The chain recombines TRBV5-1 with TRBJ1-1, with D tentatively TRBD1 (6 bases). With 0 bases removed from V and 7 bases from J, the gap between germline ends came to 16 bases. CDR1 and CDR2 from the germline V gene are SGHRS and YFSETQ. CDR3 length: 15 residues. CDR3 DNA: TGCGCCAGCAGCTTGGCCGAACGAGGACAGCTTGAAGCTTTCTTT. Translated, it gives CASSLAERGQLEAFF.

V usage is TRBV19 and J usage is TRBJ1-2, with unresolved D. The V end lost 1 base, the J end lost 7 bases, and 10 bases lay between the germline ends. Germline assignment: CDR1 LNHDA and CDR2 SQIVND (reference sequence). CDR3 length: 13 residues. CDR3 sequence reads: CASSIGAPGGYTF. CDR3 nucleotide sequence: TGTGCCAGTAGTATAGGAGCCCCCGGTGGCTACACCTTC.

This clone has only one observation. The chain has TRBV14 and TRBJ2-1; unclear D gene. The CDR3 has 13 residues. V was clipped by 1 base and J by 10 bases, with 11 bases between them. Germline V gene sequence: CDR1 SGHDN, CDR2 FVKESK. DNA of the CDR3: TGTGCCAGCAGCCAAGGGCCGGGTGGGGAGCAGTTCTTC. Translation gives CASSQGPGGEQFF.

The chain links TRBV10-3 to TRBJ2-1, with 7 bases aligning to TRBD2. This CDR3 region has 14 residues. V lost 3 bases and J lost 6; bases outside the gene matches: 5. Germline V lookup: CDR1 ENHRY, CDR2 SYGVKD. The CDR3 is CAISEPSGANEQFF. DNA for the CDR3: TGTGCCATCAGTGAACCTAGCGGAGCCAATGAGCAGTTCTTC.

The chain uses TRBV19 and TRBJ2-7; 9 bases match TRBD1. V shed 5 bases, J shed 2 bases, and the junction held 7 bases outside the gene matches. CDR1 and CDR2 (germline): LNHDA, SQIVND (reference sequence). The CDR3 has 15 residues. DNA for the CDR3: TGTGCCAGTAGTGCCGCCTGGGACAGGGCCTACGAGCAGTACTTC. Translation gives CASSAAWDRAYEQYF.

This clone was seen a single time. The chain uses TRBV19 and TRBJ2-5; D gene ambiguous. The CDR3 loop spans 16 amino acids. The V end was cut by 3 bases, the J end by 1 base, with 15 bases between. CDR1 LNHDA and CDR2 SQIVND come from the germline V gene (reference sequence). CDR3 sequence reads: CASSMPGLGIQETQYF. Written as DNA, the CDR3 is TGTGCCAGTAGTATGCCAGGTTTGGGTATCCAAGAGACCCAGTACTTC.

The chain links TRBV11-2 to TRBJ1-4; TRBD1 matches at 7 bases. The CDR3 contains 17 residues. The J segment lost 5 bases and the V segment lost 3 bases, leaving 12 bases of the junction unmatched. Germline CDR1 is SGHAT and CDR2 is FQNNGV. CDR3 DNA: TGTGCCAGCAGCTTCCCAAGCCTAGGGACAGCAAATGAAAAACTGTTTTTT. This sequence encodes CASSFPSLGTANEKLFF.

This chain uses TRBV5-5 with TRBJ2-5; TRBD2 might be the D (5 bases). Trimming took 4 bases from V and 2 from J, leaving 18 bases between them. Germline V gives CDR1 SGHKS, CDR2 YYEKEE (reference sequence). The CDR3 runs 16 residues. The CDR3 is CASSPSATRNQETQYF. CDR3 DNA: TGTGCCAGCAGCCCCTCTGCCACTAGGAATCAAGAGACCCAGTACTTC.